This is a list of T cell receptor beta chains from one sample in a study of blood T cell repertoires in COVID-19. Clones were read by immunoSEQ multiplex PCR, and TCRdb kept only the in-frame ones, dropping some. Of 100,000 to 120,000 clones listed, about nine tenths are singletons. Input material: peripheral blood. Receptors originate from a woman aged 45-65 years with acute or convalescent COVID-19. Each CDR3 is given with its conserved first and last residue.

v_call cdr3_aa
TRBV7-8 CASSRRAGGEAFF
TRBV2 CASTGDGKNTEAFF
TRBV2 CASSGSNQPQHF
TRBV11-2 CASSLDPETQYF
TRBV27 CASSFHQGGTEAFF
TRBV4-1 CASSQERDPRGPLHF
TRBV7-9 CASSLASSGNTGELFF
TRBV5-6 CASSAISTDTQYF
TRBV11-2 CASSAPGGDSPLHF
TRBV30 CAWSPTTPRTGELFF
TRBV6-1 CASSEGRQGKAYGYTF
TRBV5-8 CASSPPDEKLFF
TRBV5-1 CASSSGQLYEQYF
TRBV7-8 CASSFDRGWADGYTF
TRBV12-3/TRBV12-4 CASSLGLNEQFF
TRBV9 CASSPDSHPGNTIYF
TRBV5-1 CASSQVMNTEAFF
TRBV6-1 CASSDRGSSYGYTF
TRBV6-5 CASSPQGNTEAFF
TRBV19 CASSLQGSFSGNTIYF
TRBV5-1 CASSLAGQATTGELFF
TRBV5-4 CASSLRGGLGSPLHF
TRBV7-8 CASSLSRSLNTEAFF
TRBV10-3 CAISVGATTDTQYF
TRBV19 CASSMRGRTGELFF
TRBV7-3 CASSSGGQDEQFF
TRBV18 CASSRIRADTQYF
TRBV7-9 CATNTGTGIMNTEAFF
TRBV4-1 CASSQVGNTIYF
TRBV19 CASYTRGTNEKLFF
TRBV10-2 CASSPRAGGGGTQYF
TRBV19 CASRTGPSTDTQYF
TRBV19 CASTQGQREYGYTF
TRBV30 CAWSLRRTSGSAETQYF
TRBV9 CASSKTATNEKLFF
TRBV7-2 CASSLGIPGQGIYEQYF
TRBV9 CASSGQPGSPEAFF
TRBV9 CASSVTGETQYF
TRBV3-1/TRBV3-2 CASSQGTSGRLGELFF
TRBV19 CASSRQGTGELFF
TRBV5-6 CASSFGLAGGRVQETQYF
TRBV12-3/TRBV12-4 CASSFGGETQYF
TRBV28 CASSLGRRLRYYGYTF
TRBV6-6 CASSPSPGTDHYEQYF
TRBV19 CASSRNLGPSNQPQHF
TRBV6-5 CASSYGGGTDTEAFF
TRBV4-1 CASSPTGNTEAFF
TRBV5-4 CASSHLQNMNTEAFF
TRBV10-3 CAISDQGSNYGYTF
TRBV7-2 CASSLSQMNTEAFF